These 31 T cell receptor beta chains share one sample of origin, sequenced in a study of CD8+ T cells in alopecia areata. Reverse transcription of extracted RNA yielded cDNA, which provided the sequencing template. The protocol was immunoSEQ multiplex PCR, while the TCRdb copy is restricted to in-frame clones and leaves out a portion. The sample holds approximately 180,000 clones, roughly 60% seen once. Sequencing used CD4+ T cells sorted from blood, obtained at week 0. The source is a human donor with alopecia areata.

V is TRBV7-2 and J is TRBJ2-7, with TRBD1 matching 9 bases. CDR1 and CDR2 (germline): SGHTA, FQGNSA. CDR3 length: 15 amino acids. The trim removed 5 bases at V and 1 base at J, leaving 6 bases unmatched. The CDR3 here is CASSLTGTGSYEQYF. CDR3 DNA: TGTGCCAGCAGCCTCACCGGGACAGGGTCCTACGAGCAGTACTTC.

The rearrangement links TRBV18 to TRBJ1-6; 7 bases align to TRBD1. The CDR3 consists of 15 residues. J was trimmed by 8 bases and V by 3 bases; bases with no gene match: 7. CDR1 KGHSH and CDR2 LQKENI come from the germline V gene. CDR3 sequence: CASSPQGGLDSPLHF. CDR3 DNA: TGTGCCAGCTCACCCCAGGGGGGATTGGATTCACCCCTCCACTTT.

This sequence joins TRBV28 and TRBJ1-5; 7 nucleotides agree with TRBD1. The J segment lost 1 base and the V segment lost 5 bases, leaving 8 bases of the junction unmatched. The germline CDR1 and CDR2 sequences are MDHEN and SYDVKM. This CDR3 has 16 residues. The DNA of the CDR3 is TGTGCCAGCAGTCCCACTGGGACAGTAAGCAATCAGCCCCAGCATTTT. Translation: CASSPTGTVSNQPQHF.

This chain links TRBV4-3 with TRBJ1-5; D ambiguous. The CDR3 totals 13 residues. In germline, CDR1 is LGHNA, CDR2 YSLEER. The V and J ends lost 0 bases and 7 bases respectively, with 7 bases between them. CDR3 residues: CASSQDRKQPQHF. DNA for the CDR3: TGCGCCAGCAGCCAAGATCGTAAACAGCCCCAGCATTTT.

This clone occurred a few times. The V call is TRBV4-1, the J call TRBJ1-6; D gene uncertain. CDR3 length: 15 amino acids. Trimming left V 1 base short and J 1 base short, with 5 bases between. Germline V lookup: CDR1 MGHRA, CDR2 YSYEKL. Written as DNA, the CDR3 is TGCGCCAGCAGCCAAGGACATTCCTATAATTCACCCCTCCACTTT. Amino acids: CASSQGHSYNSPLHF.

This chain's CDR3 is CAATQQVTNYGYTF. The CDR3 coding sequence is TGTGCCGCAACACAACAGGTAACTAACTATGGCTACACCTTC. This chain links TRBV30 with TRBJ1-2; D perhaps matches TRBD1 (5 bases). Trimming cost V 8 bases and J 0 bases, with 16 bases left between them. CDR1 is GTSNPN and CDR2 is SVGIG in the germline V gene (reference sequence). There are 14 residues in the CDR3.

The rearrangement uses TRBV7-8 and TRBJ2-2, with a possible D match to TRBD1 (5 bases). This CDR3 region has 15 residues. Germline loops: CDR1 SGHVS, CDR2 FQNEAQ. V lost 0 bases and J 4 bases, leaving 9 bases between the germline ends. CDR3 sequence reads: CASSLARQFTGELFF. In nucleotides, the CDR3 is TGTGCCAGCAGCTTAGCCCGACAGTTCACCGGGGAGCTGTTTTTT.

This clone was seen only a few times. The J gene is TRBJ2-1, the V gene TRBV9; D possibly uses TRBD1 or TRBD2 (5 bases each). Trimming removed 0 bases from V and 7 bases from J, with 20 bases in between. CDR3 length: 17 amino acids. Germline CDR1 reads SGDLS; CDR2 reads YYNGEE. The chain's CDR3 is CASSVDPGALVRNEQFF. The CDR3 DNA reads TGTGCCAGCAGCGTAGACCCCGGGGCTCTGGTGCGAAATGAGCAGTTCTTC.

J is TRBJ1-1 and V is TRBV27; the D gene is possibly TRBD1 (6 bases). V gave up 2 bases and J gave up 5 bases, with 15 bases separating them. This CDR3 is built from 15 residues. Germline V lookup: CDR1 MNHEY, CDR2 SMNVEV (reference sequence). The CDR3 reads CASSLAGGRGTEAFF. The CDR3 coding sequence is TGTGCCAGCAGTTTAGCTGGGGGGCGAGGGACTGAAGCTTTCTTT.

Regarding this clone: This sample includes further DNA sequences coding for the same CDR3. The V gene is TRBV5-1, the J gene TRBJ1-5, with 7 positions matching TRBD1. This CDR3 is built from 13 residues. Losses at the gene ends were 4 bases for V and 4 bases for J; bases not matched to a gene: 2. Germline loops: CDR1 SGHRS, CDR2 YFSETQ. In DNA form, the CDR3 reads TGCGCCAGCAGCCCGGACAGGAATCAGCCCCAGCATTTT. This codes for CASSPDRNQPQHF.

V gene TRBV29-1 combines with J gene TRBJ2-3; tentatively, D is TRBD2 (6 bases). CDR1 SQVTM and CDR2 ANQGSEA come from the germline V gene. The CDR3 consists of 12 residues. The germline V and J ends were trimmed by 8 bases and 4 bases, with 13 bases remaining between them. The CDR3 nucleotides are TGCAGCCTTGGAGGGATCCCAGATACGCAGTATTTT. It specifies CSLGGIPDTQYF.

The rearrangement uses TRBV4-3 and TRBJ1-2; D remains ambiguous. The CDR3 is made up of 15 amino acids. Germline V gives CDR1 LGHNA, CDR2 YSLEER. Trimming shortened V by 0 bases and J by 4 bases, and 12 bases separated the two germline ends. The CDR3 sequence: CASSQDRQFFYGYTF. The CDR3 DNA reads TGCGCCAGCAGCCAAGATAGGCAGTTTTTCTATGGCTACACCTTC.

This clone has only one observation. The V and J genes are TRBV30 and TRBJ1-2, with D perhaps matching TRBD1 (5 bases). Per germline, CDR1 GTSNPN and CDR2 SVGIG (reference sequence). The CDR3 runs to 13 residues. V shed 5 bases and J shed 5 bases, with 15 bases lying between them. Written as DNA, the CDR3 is TGTGCCTGGGGCGGACACCGCGGGTATGGCTACACCTTC. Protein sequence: CAWGGHRGYGYTF.

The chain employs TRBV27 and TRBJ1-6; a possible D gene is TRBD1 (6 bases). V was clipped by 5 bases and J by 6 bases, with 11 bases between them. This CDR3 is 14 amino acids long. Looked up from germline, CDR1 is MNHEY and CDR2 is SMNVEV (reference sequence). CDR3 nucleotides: TGTGCCAGCAGTCTCGGACAGACTAATTCACCCCTCCACTTT. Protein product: CASSLGQTNSPLHF.

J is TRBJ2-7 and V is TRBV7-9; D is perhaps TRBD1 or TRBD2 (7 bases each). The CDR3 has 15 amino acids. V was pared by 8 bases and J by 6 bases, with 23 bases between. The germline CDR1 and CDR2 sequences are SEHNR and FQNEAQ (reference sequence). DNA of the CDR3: TGTGCCAGCCGCCCGTTGGGAGGGGGCAAGGGCGAGCAGTACTTC. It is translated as CASRPLGGGKGEQYF.

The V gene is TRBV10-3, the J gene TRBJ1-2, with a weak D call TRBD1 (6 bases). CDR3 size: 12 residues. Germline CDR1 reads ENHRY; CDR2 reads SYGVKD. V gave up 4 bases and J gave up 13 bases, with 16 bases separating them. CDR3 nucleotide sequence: TGTGCCATCAGTGCCCTCACCACAGGGTCCACCTTC. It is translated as CAISALTTGSTF.

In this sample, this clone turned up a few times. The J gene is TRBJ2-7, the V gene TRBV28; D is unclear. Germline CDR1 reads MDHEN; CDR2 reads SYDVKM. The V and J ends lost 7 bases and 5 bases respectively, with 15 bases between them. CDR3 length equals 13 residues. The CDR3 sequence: CASTGGTVDEQYF. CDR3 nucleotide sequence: TGTGCCAGCACCGGCGGTACAGTGGACGAGCAGTACTTC.

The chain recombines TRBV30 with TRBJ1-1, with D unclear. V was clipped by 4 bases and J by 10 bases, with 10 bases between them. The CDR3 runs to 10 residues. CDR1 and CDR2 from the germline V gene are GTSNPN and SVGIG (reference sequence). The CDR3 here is CAWIEAVAFF. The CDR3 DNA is TGTGCCTGGATTGAGGCGGTAGCTTTCTTT.

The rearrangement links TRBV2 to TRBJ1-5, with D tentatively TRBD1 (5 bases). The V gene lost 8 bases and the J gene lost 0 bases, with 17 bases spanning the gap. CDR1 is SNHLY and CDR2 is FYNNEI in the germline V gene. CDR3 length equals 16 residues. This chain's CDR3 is CASGRWGDISNQPQHF. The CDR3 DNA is TGTGCCAGCGGTCGCTGGGGCGACATTAGCAATCAGCCCCAGCATTTT. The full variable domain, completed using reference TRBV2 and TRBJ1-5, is EPEVTQTPSHQVTQMGQEVILRCVPISNHLYFYWYRQILGQKVEFLVSFYNNEISEKSEIFDDQFSVERPDGSNFTLKIRSTKLEDSAMYFCASGRWGDISNQPQHFGDGTRLSIL.

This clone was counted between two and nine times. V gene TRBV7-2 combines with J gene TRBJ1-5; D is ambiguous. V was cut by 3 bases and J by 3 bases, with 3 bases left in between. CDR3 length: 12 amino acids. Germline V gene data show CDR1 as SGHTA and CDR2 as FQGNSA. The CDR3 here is CASSLANQPQHF. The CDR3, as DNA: TGTGCCAGCAGCTTGGCCAATCAGCCCCAGCATTTT.

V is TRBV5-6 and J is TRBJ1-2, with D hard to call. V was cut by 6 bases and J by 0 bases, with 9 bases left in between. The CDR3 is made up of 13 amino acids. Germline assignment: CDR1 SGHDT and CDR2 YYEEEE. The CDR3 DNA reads TGTGCCAGCAACCTGAAACCTAACTATGGCTACACCTTC. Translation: CASNLKPNYGYTF.

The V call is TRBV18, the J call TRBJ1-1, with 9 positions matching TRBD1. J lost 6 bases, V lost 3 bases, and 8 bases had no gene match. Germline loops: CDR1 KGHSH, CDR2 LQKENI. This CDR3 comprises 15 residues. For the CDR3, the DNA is TGTGCCAGCTCACCTGGGACAGGGAGGATTCCTGAAGCTTTCTTT. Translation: CASSPGTGRIPEAFF. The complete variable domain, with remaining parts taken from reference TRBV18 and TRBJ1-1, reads NAGVMQNPRHLVRRRGQEARLRCSPMKGHSHVYWYRQLPEEGLKFMVYLQKENIIDESGMPKERFSAEFPKEGPSILRIQQVVRGDSAAYFCASSPGTGRIPEAFFGQGTRLTVV.

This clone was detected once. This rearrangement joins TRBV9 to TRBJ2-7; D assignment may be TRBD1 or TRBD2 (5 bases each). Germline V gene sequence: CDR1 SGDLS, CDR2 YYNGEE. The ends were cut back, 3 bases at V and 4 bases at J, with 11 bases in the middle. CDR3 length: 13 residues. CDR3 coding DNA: TGTGCCAGCAGCGACAGGAGGACATACGAGCAGTACTTC. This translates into CASSDRRTYEQYF.

The chain's CDR3 is CASCWDAGNSPLHF. CDR3 coding DNA: TGTGCCAGCTGCTGGGACGCCGGTAATTCACCCCTCCACTTT. This chain links TRBV7-2 with TRBJ1-6; tentative D call: TRBD1 (5 bases). The CDR3 has 14 residues. V lost 8 bases and J lost 6, with 14 bases in between. Germline lookup yields CDR1 SGHTA and CDR2 FQGNSA.

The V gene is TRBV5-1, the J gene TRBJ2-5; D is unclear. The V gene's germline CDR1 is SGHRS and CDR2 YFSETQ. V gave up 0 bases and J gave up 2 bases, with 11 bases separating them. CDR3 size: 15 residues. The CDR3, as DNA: TGCGCCAGCAGCTTGGGTAGATCAGGTCAAGAGACCCAGTACTTC. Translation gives CASSLGRSGQETQYF.

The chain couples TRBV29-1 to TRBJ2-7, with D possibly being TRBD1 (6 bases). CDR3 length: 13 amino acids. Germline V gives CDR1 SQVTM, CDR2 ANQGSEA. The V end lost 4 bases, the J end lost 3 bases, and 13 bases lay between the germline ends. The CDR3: CSVGLQGHYEQYF. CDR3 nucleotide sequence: TGCAGCGTTGGATTACAGGGTCACTACGAGCAGTACTTC.

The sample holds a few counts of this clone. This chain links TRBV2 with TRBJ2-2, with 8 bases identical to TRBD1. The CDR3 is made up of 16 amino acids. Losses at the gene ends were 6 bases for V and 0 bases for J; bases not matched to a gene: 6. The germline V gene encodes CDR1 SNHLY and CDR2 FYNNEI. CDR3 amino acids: CASRLWTGPNTGELFF. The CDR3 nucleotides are TGTGCCAGCAGGCTTTGGACAGGGCCGAACACCGGGGAGCTGTTTTTT.

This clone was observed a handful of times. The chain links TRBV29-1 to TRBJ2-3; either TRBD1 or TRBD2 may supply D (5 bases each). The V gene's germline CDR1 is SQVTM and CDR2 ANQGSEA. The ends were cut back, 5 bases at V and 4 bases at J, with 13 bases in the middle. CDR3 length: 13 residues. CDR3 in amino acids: CSVWDGTPDTQYF. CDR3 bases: TGCAGCGTTTGGGACGGGACGCCAGATACGCAGTATTTT.

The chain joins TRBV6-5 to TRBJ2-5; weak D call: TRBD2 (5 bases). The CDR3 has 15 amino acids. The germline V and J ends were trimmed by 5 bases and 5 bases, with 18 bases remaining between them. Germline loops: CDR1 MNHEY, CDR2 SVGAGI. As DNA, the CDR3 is TGTGCCAGCAGTCGCCTTGGAGGAGGCGGGGAGACCCAGTACTTC. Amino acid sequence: CASSRLGGGGETQYF.

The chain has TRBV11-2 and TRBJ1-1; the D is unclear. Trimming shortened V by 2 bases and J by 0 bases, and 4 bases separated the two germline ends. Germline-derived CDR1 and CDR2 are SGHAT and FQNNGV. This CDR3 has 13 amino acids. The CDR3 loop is CASSLRVNTEAFF. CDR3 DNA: TGTGCCAGCAGCTTAAGAGTGAACACTGAAGCTTTCTTT.

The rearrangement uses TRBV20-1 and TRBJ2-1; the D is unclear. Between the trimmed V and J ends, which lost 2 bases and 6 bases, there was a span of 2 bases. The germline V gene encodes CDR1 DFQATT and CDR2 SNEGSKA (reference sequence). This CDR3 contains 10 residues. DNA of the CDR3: TGCAGTGCTAGATCCAATGAGCAGTTCTTC. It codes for CSARSNEQFF.